This T cell receptor (beta chain) is from a study of cytomegalovirus exposure and HLA in healthy donors. Germline-derived CDR1 and CDR2 are MNHEY and SVGAGI. This CDR3 is built from 14 residues. Deletions cut 7 bases from V and 6 bases from J, with 19 bases between. The PCR contained 60 Vbeta and 13 Jbeta primers. Using immunoSEQ multiplex PCR, the repertoire was profiled, and TCRdb retains in-frame clones only, with some absent. This sample's table has tens of thousands of clones. The source material was PBMCs. J is TRBJ2-7 and V is TRBV6-5, with a tentative D call TRBD1 (6 bases). The clonotype comes from a male donor in good health and CMV-seronegative. The CDR3 here is CASNLGAGAGEQYF. In DNA, the CDR3 is TGTGCCAGCAATTTAGGGGCAGGGGCGGGCGAGCAGTACTTC.